These 32 T cell receptor beta chains share one sample of origin, sequenced in a study of Graves' ophthalmopathy and Graves' hyperthyroidism (dated by TCRdb to 2016 to 2019). Sequencing was carried out with an Illumina HiSeq 2000. For repertoire sequencing, the TCR beta CDR3 regions were amplified from RNA transcripts. The first round of RT-PCR was done with HTBI primers and the Qiagen OneStep RT-PCR kit, and was followed by a second round of multiplex PCR, then size selection and purification. TCRdb cleaned the public reads at Q25 with fastp, built clones with MiXCR and kept in-frame beta chains. One record per CDR3 amino acid sequence lists the most common genes and DNA. Counted in this sample were 360,000 or so distinct CDR3 sequences; approximately 20% of them appeared once. The ten biggest clones cover roughly 1.6% of the sample. Sequencing input: peripheral blood. These receptors were collected from a woman aged 18 to 35 with Graves' ophthalmopathy. Donor details come from another sample of the same person, matched by shared clones.

This clonotype was counted many times. J is TRBJ1-5 and V is TRBV6-2 or TRBV6-3; TRBD1 agrees at 11 bases. The germline V gene has CDR1 MNHEY and CDR2 SVGEGT. The CDR3 extends over 19 amino acids. V trimming: 0 bases; J trimming: 1 base; junction bases outside the gene matches: 8. The CDR3 loop is CASSYSSGTGGISNQPQHF. CDR3 DNA sequence: TGTGCCAGCAGTTACTCGTCCGGGACAGGGGGTATCAGCAATCAGCCCCAGCATTTT.

The V gene is TRBV7-8, the J gene TRBJ2-7, with 7 bases aligning to TRBD1. CDR1 SGHVS and CDR2 FQNEAQ come from the germline V gene. CDR3 length: 15 residues. V shed 3 bases, J shed 3 bases, and the junction held 8 bases outside the gene matches. In DNA form, the CDR3 reads TGTGCCAGCAGCTTGTCTGGGACAGTTATCTACGAGCAGTACTTC. This encodes CASSLSGTVIYEQYF.

This clonotype was picked up many times. A much more abundant neighbour one base away suggests this may be a read error. The rearrangement joins TRBV7-2 to TRBJ1-2; TRBD1 might be the D (5 bases). Germline CDR1 and CDR2: SGHTA and FQGNSA. The V gene lost 1 base and the J gene lost 3 bases, with 12 bases spanning the gap. There are 15 residues in the CDR3. CDR3 DNA: TGTGCCAGCAGCTTAGTCGGGGGAATAGACTATGGCTACACCTTC. Its translation: CASSLVGGIDYGYTF.

This clonotype was observed many times. The chain is built from TRBV7-6 and TRBJ2-7; D unclear. V gave up 5 bases and J gave up 5 bases, with 22 bases separating them. CDR1 and CDR2 (germline): SGHVS, FNYEAQ. The CDR3 sequence is 16 residues long. CDR3 sequence reads: CASSPYLAGRKDEQYF. In nucleotides, the CDR3 is TGTGCCAGCAGCCCATACCTGGCAGGTAGAAAGGACGAGCAGTACTTC.

There are many counts of this clonotype. CDR3 region: CASMDNQETQYF. The CDR3 DNA follows: TGTGCCAGCATGGACAACCAAGAGACCCAGTACTTC. This rearrangement joins TRBV2 to TRBJ2-5, with a tentative D call TRBD1 (5 bases). The CDR3 runs 12 residues. Germline-derived CDR1 and CDR2 are SNHLY and FYNNEI. V was trimmed by 7 bases and J by 0 bases, leaving 6 bases between them.

In its sample, this clonotype was seen many times. This rearrangement joins TRBV11-2 to TRBJ1-2; 7 nucleotides line up with TRBD1. Germline V gives CDR1 SGHAT, CDR2 FQNNGV. The CDR3 has 14 amino acids. The V gene end was trimmed by 5 bases and the J gene end by 7 bases; junction bases not matched to a gene: 10. CDR3 sequence: CASSAGGNRIGYTF. The DNA for the CDR3 is TGTGCCAGCAGCGCAGGGGGTAACAGGATTGGCTACACCTTC.

At least ten counts were recorded for this clonotype. The chain combines TRBV30 with TRBJ1-1; D perhaps matches TRBD1 (5 bases). In germline, CDR1 is GTSNPN, CDR2 SVGIG (reference sequence). This CDR3 has 13 amino acids. The V end was cut by 2 bases, the J end by 6 bases, with 13 bases between. The CDR3 region has the DNA TGTGCCTGGAGTTGGGACGGGAGGGCTGAAGCTTTCTTT. Encoded protein: CAWSWDGRAEAFF.

The rearrangement links TRBV18 to TRBJ2-7; maybe TRBD1 (6 bases). The V end lost 5 bases, the J end lost 4 bases, and 12 bases lay between the germline ends. Germline V lookup: CDR1 KGHSH, CDR2 LQKENI. The CDR3 is 13 amino acids. The CDR3 DNA reads as TGTGCCAGCTCATCCGGACAGAAATACGAGCAGTACTTC. It is translated as CASSSGQKYEQYF.

This clonotype appeared many times. The chain is built from TRBV6-5 and TRBJ1-1; unclear D gene. The CDR3 spans 13 residues. Germline V gene sequence: CDR1 MNHEY, CDR2 SVGAGI. Trimming left V 4 bases short and J 0 bases short, with 6 bases between. CDR3: CASSWYMNTEAFF. In DNA, the CDR3 is TGTGCCAGCAGTTGGTACATGAACACTGAAGCTTTCTTT.

This chain joins TRBV7-3 and TRBJ2-5; TRBD2 is a possible D gene (6 bases). The length of the CDR3 is 14 residues. With 5 bases removed from V and 1 base from J, the gap between germline ends came to 11 bases. Germline V gives CDR1 SGHTA, CDR2 FQGTGA. The CDR3 spells CASSEQGGQETQYF. CDR3 nucleotide sequence: TGTGCCAGCAGCGAGCAGGGAGGCCAAGAGACCCAGTACTTC. Based on the CDR3 plus reference TRBV7-3 and TRBJ2-5, the full variable domain is GAGVSQTPSNKVTEKGKYVELRCDPISGHTALYWYRQSLGQGPEFLIYFQGTGAADDSGLPNDRFFAVRPEGSVSTLKIQRTERGDSAVYLCASSEQGGQETQYFGPGTRLLVL.

This clonotype showed up just a few times. The chain links TRBV6-2 or TRBV6-3 to TRBJ2-7; 10 positions match TRBD2. V gave up 0 bases and J gave up 6 bases; unmatched junction bases: 5. Germline V gene data show CDR1 as MNHEY and CDR2 as SVGEGT. The CDR3 is 15 residues long. In DNA form, the CDR3 reads TGTGCCAGCAGTTACTCCTCTAGCGGGAGAAGCGAGCAGTACTTC. The encoded protein is CASSYSSSGRSEQYF.

The rearrangement joins TRBV15 to TRBJ2-2, with 15 bases lining up with TRBD2. The CDR3 length is 17 residues. Germline trimming cut 5 bases from V and 7 bases from J; bases unmatched to any gene: 8. In germline, CDR1 is LNHNV, CDR2 YYDKDF (reference sequence). The CDR3: CATSAGTSGRKIGELFF. The CDR3 DNA is TGTGCCACCAGCGCCGGGACTAGCGGGAGGAAAATCGGGGAGCTGTTTTTT.

CDR3 in amino acids: CASSVGLAGANTGELFF. CDR3 bases: TGTGCCAGCAGCGTAGGCTTAGCGGGGGCGAACACCGGGGAGCTGTTTTTT. The rearrangement joins TRBV9 to TRBJ2-2; TRBD2 aligns across 9 bases. CDR1 is SGDLS, CDR2 YYNGEE, per germline. The V and J ends lost 0 bases and 0 bases, in that order; junction bases with no gene match: 3. CDR3 length: 17 amino acids.

This clonotype was recorded at least ten times. J is TRBJ2-5 and V is TRBV7-8, with TRBD2 identical over 13 bases. There are 18 residues in the CDR3. The germline gives CDR1 SGHVS, CDR2 FQNEAQ. V was clipped by 5 bases and J by 5 bases; unmatched bases: 14. CDR3 region: CASSPVGSGLAGSETQYF. CDR3 nucleotide sequence: TGTGCCAGCAGCCCCGTGGGGTCGGGACTAGCGGGAAGTGAGACCCAGTACTTC. The full variable domain, with the rest looked up from reference TRBV7-8 and TRBJ2-5, is GAGVSQSPRYKVAKRGQDVALRCDPISGHVSLFWYQQALGQGPEFLTYFQNEAQLDKSGLPSDRFFAERPEGSVSTLKIQRTQQEDSAVYLCASSPVGSGLAGSETQYFGPGTRLLVL.

This clonotype was observed many times. V and J are TRBV28 and TRBJ1-5; D may be TRBD1 (5 bases). The CDR3 totals 14 residues. Trimming cost V 2 bases and J 8 bases, with 13 bases left between them. Germline V gives CDR1 MDHEN, CDR2 SYDVKM. This CDR3 is CASSLGTWVEPQHF. DNA of the CDR3: TGTGCCAGCAGTTTAGGGACGTGGGTGGAGCCCCAGCATTTT.

A remark on this clonotype: A clone one base away is much larger, so this may be a read error. The V gene is TRBV6-5, the J gene TRBJ2-5; 7 bases match TRBD2. V lost 0 bases and J lost 0; bases outside the gene matches: 7. Germline-derived CDR1 and CDR2 are MNHEY and SVGAGI. This CDR3 spans 17 amino acids. DNA for the CDR3: TGTGCCAGCAGTTACTCGGGTAGCGGGTACAACCAAGAGACCCAGTACTTC. As protein: CASSYSGSGYNQETQYF.

This clonotype was counted many times. The CDR3 protein is CASSNTDEQYF. CDR3 nucleotide sequence: TGTGCCAGCAGCAACACGGACGAGCAGTACTTC. The rearrangement uses TRBV6-1 and TRBJ2-7; D gene unclear. The CDR3 is 11 amino acids. Per the germline V gene, CDR1 is MNHNS and CDR2 is SASEGT. Trimming removed 6 bases at V and 5 bases at J, with 8 bases between.

Ten or more counts support this clonotype. The chain has TRBV7-2 and TRBJ2-5; D is possibly TRBD2 (5 bases). V was shortened by 1 base and J by 2 bases, with 11 bases between the two germline ends. Looked up from germline, CDR1 is SGHTA and CDR2 is FQGNSA. The CDR3 is 15 amino acids. The CDR3 DNA is TGTGCCAGCAGCTTAGGCTTCCGGGGACAAGAGACCCAGTACTTC. Translated, it gives CASSLGFRGQETQYF. Full variable domain (rest looked up from reference TRBV7-2 and TRBJ2-5): GAGVSQSPSNKVTEKGKDVELRCDPISGHTALYWYRQSLGQGLEFLIYFQGNSAPDKSGLPSDRFSAERTGGSVSTLTIQRTQQEDSAVYLCASSLGFRGQETQYFGPGTRLLVL.

At least ten counts were recorded for this clonotype. The rearrangement joins TRBV10-2 to TRBJ1-1; D might be TRBD1 (6 bases). V gave up 10 bases and J gave up 0 bases, with 12 bases separating them. This CDR3 comprises 13 residues. In germline, CDR1 is WSHSY, CDR2 SAAADI. CDR3 bases: TGCGCCAATCCGACAGGCCTGAACACTGAAGCTTTCTTT. Amino acids: CANPTGLNTEAFF.

The chain links TRBV6-2 or TRBV6-3 to TRBJ1-2; 7 nucleotides agree with TRBD1. In germline, CDR1 is MNHEY, CDR2 SVGEGT. The CDR3 contains 13 residues. Trimming took 6 bases from V and 5 from J; bases not matched to a gene: 6. The CDR3 bases are TGTGCCAGCAGCCGCGGGACAGCGTATGGCTACACCTTC. Its translation: CASSRGTAYGYTF.

This clonotype was recorded at least ten times. The V gene is TRBV7-2, the J gene TRBJ1-3; D remains ambiguous. CDR1 and CDR2 from the germline V gene are SGHTA and FQGNSA. The CDR3 runs to 15 residues. The V and J ends lost 0 bases and 1 base respectively, with 7 bases between them. For the CDR3, the DNA is TGTGCCAGCAGCTTAGCCCCGACGTCTGGAAACACCATATATTTT. It is translated as CASSLAPTSGNTIYF.

This clonotype was counted at least ten times. The gene calls are TRBV30 and TRBJ1-5, with 10 bases fitting TRBD1. Germline lookup yields CDR1 GTSNPN and CDR2 SVGIG (reference sequence). The CDR3 consists of 16 residues. With 2 bases clipped from V and 1 base from J, the junction kept 5 bases outside the gene matches. The CDR3 sequence is CAWSPDRGPSNQPQHF. CDR3 DNA sequence: TGTGCCTGGAGTCCTGACAGGGGGCCAAGCAATCAGCCCCAGCATTTT.

In its sample, this clonotype was seen many times. The V gene is TRBV7-2, the J gene TRBJ2-7, with D possibly being TRBD2 (6 bases). The V gene lost 5 bases and the J gene lost 0 bases, with 14 bases spanning the gap. CDR3 length equals 15 residues. The germline V gene has CDR1 SGHTA and CDR2 FQGNSA. Here the CDR3 DNA reads TGTGCCAGCAGCGAACAGCCGGGAGACTCCTACGAGCAGTACTTC. As protein: CASSEQPGDSYEQYF.

This clonotype was seen at least ten times. The chain couples TRBV28 to TRBJ2-2; 11 bases line up with TRBD1. Germline trimming cut 6 bases from V and 7 bases from J; bases unmatched to any gene: 10. The germline gives CDR1 MDHEN, CDR2 SYDVKM. The CDR3 extends over 16 amino acids. The CDR3 DNA is TGTGCCAGCAGAAGACCGGGACAGGGGGTCCTCGGGGAGCTGTTTTTT. As protein: CASRRPGQGVLGELFF.

This clonotype was counted ten times or more. A junction end diverges from the germline sequence, so it may reflect a read error. The chain is built from TRBV7-9 and TRBJ1-1; D gene unclear. Per germline, CDR1 SEHNR and CDR2 FQNEAQ (reference sequence). The CDR3 is 13 amino acids. As DNA, the CDR3 is TGCGCCAGCAGCCTGAGCCTGAACACTGAAGCTTTCTTT. Translated, it gives CASSLSLNTEAFF.

This clonotype was counted ten times or more. A much larger clone differs by one base, so this may be a read error. The V call is TRBV6-1, the J call TRBJ2-6; tentative D call: TRBD1 (5 bases). Germline loops: CDR1 MNHNS, CDR2 SASEGT. The CDR3 loop spans 15 amino acids. The CDR3 region is CASSEFDSGANVLAF. CDR3 coding DNA: TGTGCCAGCAGTGAATTTGACTCTGGGGCCAACGTCCTGGCTTTC.

This clonotype has at least ten counts. This chain uses TRBV6-1 with TRBJ2-7; 7 bases fit TRBD2. The CDR3 runs to 13 residues. V trimming: 6 bases; J trimming: 6 bases; junction bases outside the gene matches: 8. The germline CDR1 and CDR2 sequences are MNHNS and SASEGT. The CDR3 DNA reads as TGTGCCAGCAGCCCGAGCGGGGAGTTCGAGCAGTACTTC. This encodes CASSPSGEFEQYF.

This clonotype was detected once. The V and J genes are TRBV15 and TRBJ2-5, with 7 positions matching TRBD2. This CDR3 is built from 16 residues. V was clipped by 3 bases and J by 0 bases; unmatched bases: 7. The germline CDR1 and CDR2 sequences are LNHNV and YYDKDF (reference sequence). The CDR3 nucleotides are TGTGCCACCAGCAGGCTGTCAGGGACTAACCAAGAGACCCAGTACTTC. It specifies CATSRLSGTNQETQYF.

This clonotype was detected ten times or more. The CDR3 sequence is CASSAQTGATEAFF. The DNA of the CDR3 is TGCGCCAGCAGCGCCCAAACAGGGGCCACTGAAGCTTTCTTT. The rearrangement uses TRBV5-1 and TRBJ1-1; 7 bases are a match to TRBD1. The CDR3 contains 14 residues. V gave up 4 bases and J gave up 4 bases; unmatched junction bases: 7. Germline CDR1 is SGHRS and CDR2 is YFSETQ.

This clonotype was observed at least ten times. The chain uses TRBV5-1 and TRBJ1-6; a weak D match, TRBD1 (5 bases). The V and J ends lost 0 bases and 10 bases respectively, with 8 bases between them. Germline V lookup: CDR1 SGHRS, CDR2 YFSETQ. The CDR3 length is 13 residues. The CDR3 bases are TGCGCCAGCAGCTTGGCAGGGTACTCACCCCTCCACTTT. Its translation: CASSLAGYSPLHF.

In its sample, this clonotype was seen many times. This chain uses TRBV12-3 or TRBV12-4 with TRBJ2-7; 13 bases map to TRBD2. The V segment lost 3 bases and the J segment 2 bases; nucleotides outside the gene matches: 4. This CDR3 has 16 residues. The CDR3: CASSLAGLAGTYEQYF. CDR3 DNA sequence: TGTGCCAGCAGTTTGGCGGGACTAGCGGGAACCTACGAGCAGTACTTC.

This clonotype has only a few counts. The V gene is TRBV29-1, the J gene TRBJ2-5; 12 bases line up with TRBD2. V shed 1 base, J shed 4 bases, and the junction held 4 bases outside the gene matches. CDR1 is SQVTM, CDR2 ANQGSEA, per germline. The CDR3 is 15 residues long. CDR3 residues: CSVEGLAGVLETQYF. The CDR3 bases are TGCAGCGTTGAAGGACTAGCGGGAGTATTAGAGACCCAGTACTTC. The full variable domain, rest sourced from reference TRBV29-1 and TRBJ2-5, is SAVISQKPSRDICQRGTSLTIQCQVDSQVTMMFWYRQQPGQSLTLIATANQGSEATYESGFVIDKFPISRPNLTFSTLTVSNMSPEDSSIYLCSVEGLAGVLETQYFGPGTRLLVL.